The 2 T cell receptor beta chains listed next were all sequenced from one sample in a study of cytomegalovirus exposure and HLA in healthy donors. The study ran its PCR with 60 Vbeta and 13 Jbeta primers. The assay was immunoSEQ multiplex PCR, and TCRdb's table has in-frame clones only and misses some. The table lists over 150,000 clones, roughly 80% of them singletons, with approximately 4.5% in the top ten. The specimen sequenced was PBMCs. The origin of the receptors is a man aged 25 to 40 in good health and CMV-seronegative.

This chain links TRBV2 with TRBJ2-2; 13 nucleotides match TRBD2. The ends lost 6 bases at V and 7 bases at J; junction bases unmatched: 5. From germline, CDR1 is SNHLY and CDR2 FYNNEI. The CDR3 totals 15 residues. For the CDR3, the DNA is TGTGCCAGCAGAGGACTAGCGGGAGCTCTCGGGGAGCTGTTTTTT. This encodes CASRGLAGALGELFF.

This clone appeared a single time. The rearrangement links TRBV5-4 to TRBJ2-7; 12 positions match TRBD2. With 1 base clipped from V and 6 bases from J, the junction kept 5 bases outside the gene matches. The CDR3 is made up of 15 amino acids. Germline V gene sequence: CDR1 SGHNT, CDR2 YYREEE (reference sequence). The CDR3 here is CASSLIPSGRGEQYF. The CDR3 DNA follows: TGTGCCAGCAGCTTGATCCCTAGCGGGAGGGGCGAGCAGTACTTC.